The sequence of this T cell receptor beta chain was determined in a study of CD8 T cells in Susac syndrome. After extraction with the RNeasy kit, about 0.45 to 1 ug of the RNA was reverse transcribed using random hexamers. TCRdb ran MiXCR on the immunoSEQ multiplex PCR reads and lists one entry per CDR3 protein. The sample carries roughly 400,000 distinct CDR3 sequences, around 85% recorded once. The sample consisted of CD8+ T cells from PBMCs. The TCR sequence derives from a human donor with multiple sclerosis.

The CDR3 bases are TGCGCCAGCAGCTTGGATGTCCACGAAACTGAAGCTTTCTTT. Protein sequence: CASSLDVHETEAFF. The chain employs TRBV5-1 and TRBJ1-1; D gene ambiguous. This CDR3 has 14 residues. V was cut by 0 bases and J by 5 bases, with 11 bases left in between. Germline CDR1 is SGHRS and CDR2 is YFSETQ.